This record concerns one T cell receptor beta chain sequence. Its matching antigen is unknown. Researchers ran the PCR with 60 Vbeta and 13 Jbeta primers. The table came from immunoSEQ multiplex PCR; TCRdb's copy has only in-frame clones and leaves some out. The repertoire holds 190,000 or so clones, about 80% seen once, with roughly 10% in the top ten. V trimming: 2 bases; J trimming: 0 bases; junction bases outside the gene matches: 5. The CDR3 spans 17 residues. Germline V gene sequence: CDR1 SEHNR, CDR2 FQNEAQ (reference sequence). The sample originates from a study of cytomegalovirus exposure and HLA in healthy donors. Whole-study results and caveats: A later analysis reportedly found fewer N-insertions in an Asian-associated ancestry cluster than the roughly 670-donor mean.

The clonotype was recovered from a woman aged 50 to 60 in good health and CMV-seropositive. The chain employs TRBV7-9 and TRBJ2-1; 9 bases map to TRBD1. The sequencing sample was made of PBMCs. The CDR3 DNA reads as TGTGCCAGCAGCTTATTTAGGACAGGGGTCTCCTACAATGAGCAGTTCTTC. It encodes CASSLFRTGVSYNEQFF.